This passage covers 9 T cell receptor beta chains from one sample sequenced in a study of blood T cell repertoires in COVID-19. Only in-frame clones appear in the TCRdb table, and some are missing; sequencing was by immunoSEQ multiplex PCR. Of 100,000 to 150,000 clones listed, around 85% are singletons. Sample: peripheral blood. The receptor source for this set is a man under 40 with COVID-19, enrolled during active disease.

This clone was observed once. This rearrangement joins TRBV14 to TRBJ1-4; 10 bases match TRBD1. J was trimmed by 8 bases and V by 6 bases; bases with no gene match: 6. The CDR3 runs to 14 residues. Per the germline V gene, CDR1 is SGHDN and CDR2 is FVKESK. The CDR3 bases are TGTGCCAGCAGACTGACAGGGGGCAGCGAAAAACTGTTTTTT. It codes for CASRLTGGSEKLFF.

J is TRBJ2-3 and V is TRBV5-6; D uncertain. The CDR3 is made up of 13 amino acids. The germline CDR1 and CDR2 sequences are SGHDT and YYEEEE. Trimming removed 6 bases at V and 1 base at J, with 9 bases between. The DNA of the CDR3 is TGTGCCAGCAACCCTCGAGGCACAGATACGCAGTATTTT. Protein: CASNPRGTDTQYF.

The chain combines TRBV10-3 with TRBJ1-2; a possible D gene is TRBD1 (6 bases). This CDR3 region has 14 residues. Trimming pared 4 bases from V and 3 bases from J, leaving 12 bases between. Per the germline V gene, CDR1 is ENHRY and CDR2 is SYGVKD. CDR3 coding DNA: TGTGCCATCAGTGGCACACAGGGCGACTATGGCTACACCTTC. It specifies CAISGTQGDYGYTF.

The chain has TRBV28 and TRBJ2-5, with 10 bases identical to TRBD1. The CDR3 covers 17 residues. Losses at the gene ends were 2 bases for V and 5 bases for J; bases not matched to a gene: 11. Germline values: CDR1 MDHEN, CDR2 SYDVKM. The DNA for the CDR3 is TGTGCCAGCAGTTTAGCCTGGACAGGGGGGCTCGGGGAGACCCAGTACTTC. It is translated as CASSLAWTGGLGETQYF. The full variable domain, in which reference TRBV28 and TRBJ2-5 provide the parts outside the CDR3, is DVKVTQSSRYLVKRTGEKVFLECVQDMDHENMFWYRQDPGLGLRLIYFSYDVKMKEKGDIPEGYSVSREKKERFSLILESASTNQTSMYLCASSLAWTGGLGETQYFGPGTRLLVL.

The DNA of the CDR3 is TGTGCCAGCAGCTTATATGGGGCTCTAAGGGGCTACACCTTC. Translating gives CASSLYGALRGYTF. The chain is built from TRBV7-2 and TRBJ1-2; a possible D gene is TRBD1 (5 bases). Germline V CDR1 and CDR2: SGHTA, FQGNSA. The V end was cut by 2 bases, the J end by 8 bases, with 15 bases between. The length of the CDR3 is 14 residues.

The chain is built from TRBV4-2 and TRBJ2-3; no firm D call. The germline V gene has CDR1 LGHNA and CDR2 YNFKEQ. V gave up 0 bases and J gave up 0 bases, with 10 bases separating them. The CDR3 sequence is 16 residues long. The CDR3 nucleotides are TGTGCCAGCAGCCAAGAGGTGCGTTTTAGCACAGATACGCAGTATTTT. Its protein product is CASSQEVRFSTDTQYF.

The V gene is TRBV6-4, the J gene TRBJ2-1, with 10 positions matching TRBD2. The J segment lost 4 bases and the V segment lost 2 bases, leaving 2 bases of the junction unmatched. CDR1 is MRHNA and CDR2 is SNTAGT in the germline V gene. The CDR3 spans 15 residues. The CDR3 region is CASSDERGGYNEQFF. CDR3 in DNA: TGTGCCAGCAGTGACGAGCGGGGGGGATACAATGAGCAGTTCTTC.

The V gene is TRBV5-8, the J gene TRBJ1-5; no definite D call. This CDR3 comprises 13 residues. Germline loops: CDR1 SGHTS, CDR2 YDEGEE. V lost 3 bases, J lost 7 bases, and 11 bases lay in between. CDR3 in amino acids: CASSSTSGQPQHF. CDR3 sequence (DNA): TGTGCCAGCAGCTCCACCTCGGGGCAGCCCCAGCATTTT. Full variable domain (rest looked up from reference TRBV5-8 and TRBJ1-5): EAGVTQSPTHLIKTRGQQATLRCSPISGHTSVYWYQQALGLGLQFLLWYDEGEERNRGNFPPRFSGRQFPNYSSELNVNALELEDSALYLCASSSTSGQPQHFGDGTRLSIL.

This clone was seen only a few times. The chain is built from TRBV19 and TRBJ2-6; TRBD1 matches 9 bases. CDR3 size: 17 residues. Germline loops: CDR1 LNHDA, CDR2 SQIVND (reference sequence). Losses at the gene ends were 5 bases for V and 2 bases for J; bases not matched to a gene: 7. CDR3 loop: CASSPQGAPAGANVLTF. In DNA form, the CDR3 reads TGTGCCAGTAGTCCACAGGGGGCGCCGGCTGGGGCCAACGTCCTGACTTTC.